This TCR beta chain comes out of a study of T cells after yellow fever vaccination. Study details: Preparation used SMART-Seq v4 Ultra Low Input for the low-cell-number fractions.

TCRdb re-called the 5' RACE reads with MiXCR, one entry per CDR3 protein. Among approximately 250,000 distinct CDR3 sequences, about 5.2% were seen once, and the ten largest hold less than 3.5%. This clonotype was recorded many times. V was pared by 3 bases and J by 2 bases, with 5 bases of the junction left unmatched. Germline CDR1 reads SGHVS; CDR2 reads FQNEAQ. The CDR3 totals 17 residues. The material sequenced was CD4+ T cells sorted from PBMCs, taken on the day of the yellow fever booster vaccination. This TCR was recovered from a young man who received the YFV17D yellow fever vaccine. This chain joins TRBV7-8 and TRBJ2-2; the match to TRBD1 covers 11 bases. The CDR3 sequence is CASSFGQGAPNTGELFF. The DNA for the CDR3 is TGTGCCAGCAGCTTTGGACAGGGGGCCCCTAACACCGGGGAGCTGTTTTTT.